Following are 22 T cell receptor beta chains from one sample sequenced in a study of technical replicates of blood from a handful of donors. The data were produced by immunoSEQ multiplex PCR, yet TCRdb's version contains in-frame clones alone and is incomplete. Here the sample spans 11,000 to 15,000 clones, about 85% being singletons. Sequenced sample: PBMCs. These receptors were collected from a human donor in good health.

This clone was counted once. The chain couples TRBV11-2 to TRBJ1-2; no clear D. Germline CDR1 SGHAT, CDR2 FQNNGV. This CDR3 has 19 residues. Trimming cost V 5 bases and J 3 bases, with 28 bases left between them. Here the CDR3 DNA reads TGTGCCAGCAGCGCCCTTCGTAGAGCAGGTCGGGATGTCGACTATGGCTACACCTTC. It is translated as CASSALRRAGRDVDYGYTF. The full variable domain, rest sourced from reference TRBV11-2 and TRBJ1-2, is EAGVAQSPRYKIIEKRQSVAFWCNPISGHATLYWYQQILGQGPKLLIQFQNNGVVDDSQLPKDRFSAERLKGVDSTLKIQPAKLEDSAVYLCASSALRRAGRDVDYGYTFGSGTRLTVV.

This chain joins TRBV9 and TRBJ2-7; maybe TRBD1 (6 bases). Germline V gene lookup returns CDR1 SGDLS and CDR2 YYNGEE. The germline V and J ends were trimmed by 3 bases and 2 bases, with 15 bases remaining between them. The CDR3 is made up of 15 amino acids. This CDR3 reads CASSAGWDTTYEQYF. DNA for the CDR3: TGTGCCAGCAGCGCAGGCTGGGACACTACCTACGAGCAGTACTTC.

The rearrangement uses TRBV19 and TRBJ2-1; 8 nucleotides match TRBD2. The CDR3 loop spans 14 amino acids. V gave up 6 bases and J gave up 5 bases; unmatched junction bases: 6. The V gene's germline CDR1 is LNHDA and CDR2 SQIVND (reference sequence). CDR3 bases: TGTGCCAGTAGCAAAGGACTAGCAAACAATGAGCAGTTCTTC. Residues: CASSKGLANNEQFF.

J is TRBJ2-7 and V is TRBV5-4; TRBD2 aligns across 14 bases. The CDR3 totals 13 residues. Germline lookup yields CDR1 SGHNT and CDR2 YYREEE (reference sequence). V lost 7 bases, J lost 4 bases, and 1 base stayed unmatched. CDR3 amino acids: CASGTSGGYEQYF. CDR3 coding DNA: TGTGCCAGCGGGACTAGCGGGGGATACGAGCAGTACTTC.

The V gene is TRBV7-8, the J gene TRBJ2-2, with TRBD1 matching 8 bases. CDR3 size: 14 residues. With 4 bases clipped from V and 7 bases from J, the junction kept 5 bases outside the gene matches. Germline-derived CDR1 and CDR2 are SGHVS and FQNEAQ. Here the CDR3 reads CASSSGQGGGELFF. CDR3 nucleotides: TGTGCCAGCAGCTCTGGACAGGGCGGCGGGGAGCTGTTTTTT.

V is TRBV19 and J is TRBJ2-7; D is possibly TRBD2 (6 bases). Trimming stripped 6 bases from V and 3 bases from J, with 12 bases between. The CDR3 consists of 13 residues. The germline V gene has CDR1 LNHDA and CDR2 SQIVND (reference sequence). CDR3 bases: TGTGCCAGTAGGGGACTGGGAAACTACGAGCAGTACTTC. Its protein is CASRGLGNYEQYF. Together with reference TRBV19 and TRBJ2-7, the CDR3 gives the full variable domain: DGGITQSPKYLFRKEGQNVTLSCEQNLNHDAMYWYRQDPGQGLRLIYYSQIVNDFQKGDIAEGYSVSREKKESFPLTVTSAQKNPTAFYLCASRGLGNYEQYFGPGTRLTVT.

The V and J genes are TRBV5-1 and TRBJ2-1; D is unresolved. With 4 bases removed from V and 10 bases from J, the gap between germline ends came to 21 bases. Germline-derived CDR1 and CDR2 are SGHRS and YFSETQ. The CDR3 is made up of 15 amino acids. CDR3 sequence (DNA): TGCGCCAGCAGCCCTTCTACCAACATACTAAGCGAGCAGTTCTTC. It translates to CASSPSTNILSEQFF. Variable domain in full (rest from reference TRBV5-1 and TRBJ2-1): KAGVTQTPRYLIKTRGQQVTLSCSPISGHRSVSWYQQTPGQGLQFLFEYFSETQRNKGNFPGRFSGRQFSNSRSEMNVSTLELGDSALYLCASSPSTNILSEQFFGPGTRLTVL.

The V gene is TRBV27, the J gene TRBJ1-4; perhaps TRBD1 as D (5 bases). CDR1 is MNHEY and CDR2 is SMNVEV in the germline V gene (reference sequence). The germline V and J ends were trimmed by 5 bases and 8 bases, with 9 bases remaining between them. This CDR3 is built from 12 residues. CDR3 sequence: CASSQRGEKLFF. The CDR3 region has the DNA TGTGCCAGCAGTCAACGGGGGGAAAAACTGTTTTTT.

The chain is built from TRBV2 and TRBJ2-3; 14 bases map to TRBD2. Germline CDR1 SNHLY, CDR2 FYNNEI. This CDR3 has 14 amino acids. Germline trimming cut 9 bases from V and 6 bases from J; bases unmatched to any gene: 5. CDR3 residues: CASPRTSGRDTQYF. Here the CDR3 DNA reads TGTGCCAGTCCGAGGACTAGCGGGAGGGATACGCAGTATTTT.

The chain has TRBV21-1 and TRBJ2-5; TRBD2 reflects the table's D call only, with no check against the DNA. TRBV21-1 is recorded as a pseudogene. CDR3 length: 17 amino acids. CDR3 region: CASSKVPSGRAVETQYF. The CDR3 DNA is TGTGCCAGCAGCAAAGTCCCTAGCGGGAGGGCCGTGGAGACCCAGTACTTC.

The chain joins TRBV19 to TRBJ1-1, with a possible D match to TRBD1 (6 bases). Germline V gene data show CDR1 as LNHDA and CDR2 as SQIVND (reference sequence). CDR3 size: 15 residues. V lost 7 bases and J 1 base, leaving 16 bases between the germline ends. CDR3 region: CASNPDGRGNTEAFF. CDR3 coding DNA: TGTGCCAGTAACCCGGACGGCAGGGGGAACACTGAAGCTTTCTTT. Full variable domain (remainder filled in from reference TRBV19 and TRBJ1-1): DGGITQSPKYLFRKEGQNVTLSCEQNLNHDAMYWYRQDPGQGLRLIYYSQIVNDFQKGDIAEGYSVSREKKESFPLTVTSAQKNPTAFYLCASNPDGRGNTEAFFGQGTRLTVV.

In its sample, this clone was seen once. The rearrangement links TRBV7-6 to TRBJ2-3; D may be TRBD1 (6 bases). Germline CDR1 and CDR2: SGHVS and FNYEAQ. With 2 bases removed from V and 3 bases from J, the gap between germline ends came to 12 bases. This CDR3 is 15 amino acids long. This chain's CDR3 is CASSLFEGVTDTQYF. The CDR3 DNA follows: TGTGCCAGCAGCTTATTTGAGGGGGTGACAGATACGCAGTATTTT. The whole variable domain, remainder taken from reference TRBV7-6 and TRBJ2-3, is GAGVSQSPRYKVTKRGQDVALRCDPISGHVSLYWYRQALGQGPEFLTYFNYEAQQDKSGLPNDRFSAERPEGSISTLTIQRTEQRDSAMYRCASSLFEGVTDTQYFGPGTRLTVL.

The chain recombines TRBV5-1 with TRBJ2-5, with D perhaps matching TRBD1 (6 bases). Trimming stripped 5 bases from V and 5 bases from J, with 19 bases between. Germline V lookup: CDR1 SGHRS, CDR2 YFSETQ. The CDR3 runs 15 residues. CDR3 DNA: TGCGCCAGCAGACTTGCGGACAGTGTGGTGGAGACCCAGTACTTC. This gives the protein CASRLADSVVETQYF. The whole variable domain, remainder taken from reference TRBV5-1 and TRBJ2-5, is KAGVTQTPRYLIKTRGQQVTLSCSPISGHRSVSWYQQTPGQGLQFLFEYFSETQRNKGNFPGRFSGRQFSNSRSEMNVSTLELGDSALYLCASRLADSVVETQYFGPGTRLLVL.

The CDR3 here is CASSLAGGTYEQYF. CDR3 nucleotides: TGTGCCAGCAGTCTAGCGGGAGGTACCTACGAGCAGTACTTC. V usage is TRBV27 and J usage is TRBJ2-7; 11 bases align to TRBD2. V gave up 5 bases and J gave up 2 bases; unmatched junction bases: 2. The germline CDR1 and CDR2 sequences are MNHEY and SMNVEV (reference sequence). The CDR3 is 14 residues long.

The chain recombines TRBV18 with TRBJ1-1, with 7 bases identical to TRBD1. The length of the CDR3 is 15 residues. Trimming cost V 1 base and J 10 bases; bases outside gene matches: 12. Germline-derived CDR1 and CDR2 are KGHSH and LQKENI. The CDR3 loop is CASSPRPDRQGVAFF. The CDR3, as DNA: TGTGCCAGCTCACCACGACCGGATAGACAGGGTGTAGCTTTCTTT.

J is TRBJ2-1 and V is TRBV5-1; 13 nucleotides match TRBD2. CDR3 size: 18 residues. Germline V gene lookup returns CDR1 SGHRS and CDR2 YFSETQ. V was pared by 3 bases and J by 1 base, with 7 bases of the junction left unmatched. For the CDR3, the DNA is TGCGCCAGCAGCTGGGGGACTAGCGGGATGGGGTCCTACAATGAGCAGTTCTTC. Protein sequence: CASSWGTSGMGSYNEQFF.

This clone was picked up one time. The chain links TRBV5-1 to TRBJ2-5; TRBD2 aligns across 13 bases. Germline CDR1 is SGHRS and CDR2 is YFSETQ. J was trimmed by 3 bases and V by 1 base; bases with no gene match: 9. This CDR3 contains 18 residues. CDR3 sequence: CASSLIGLAGEGEETQYF. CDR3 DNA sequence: TGCGCCAGCAGCTTGATCGGACTAGCGGGAGAGGGGGAAGAGACCCAGTACTTC.

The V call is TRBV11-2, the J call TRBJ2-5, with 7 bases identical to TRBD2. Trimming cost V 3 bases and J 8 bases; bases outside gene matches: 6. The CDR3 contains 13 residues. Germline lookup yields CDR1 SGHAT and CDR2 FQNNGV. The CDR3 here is CASSFAGAVTQYF. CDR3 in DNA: TGTGCCAGCAGCTTCGCGGGAGCGGTTACCCAGTACTTC.

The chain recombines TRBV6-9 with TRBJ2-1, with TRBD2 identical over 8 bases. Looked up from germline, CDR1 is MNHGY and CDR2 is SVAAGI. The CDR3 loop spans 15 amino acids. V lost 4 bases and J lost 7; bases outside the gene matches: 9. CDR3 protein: CASSWGAGEANEQFF. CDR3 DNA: TGTGCCAGCAGTTGGGGAGCGGGAGAGGCTAATGAGCAGTTCTTC.

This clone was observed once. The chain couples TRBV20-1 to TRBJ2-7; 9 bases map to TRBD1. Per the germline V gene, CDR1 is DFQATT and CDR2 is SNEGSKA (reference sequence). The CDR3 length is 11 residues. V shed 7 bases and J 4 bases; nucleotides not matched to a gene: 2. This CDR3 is CSVDRGYEQYF. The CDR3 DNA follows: TGCAGTGTTGACAGGGGGTACGAGCAGTACTTC.

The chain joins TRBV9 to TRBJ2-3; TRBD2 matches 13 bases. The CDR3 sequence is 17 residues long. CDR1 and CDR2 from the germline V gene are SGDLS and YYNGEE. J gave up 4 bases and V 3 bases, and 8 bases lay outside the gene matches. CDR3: CASSETSGRRRSDTQYF. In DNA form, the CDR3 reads TGTGCCAGCAGCGAGACTAGCGGGAGGAGGAGGTCAGATACGCAGTATTTT.

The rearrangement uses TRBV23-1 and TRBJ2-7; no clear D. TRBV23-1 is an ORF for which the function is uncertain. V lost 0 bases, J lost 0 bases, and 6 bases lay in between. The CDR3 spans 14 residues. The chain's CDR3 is CASSQSKSSYEQYF. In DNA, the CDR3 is TGCGCCAGCAGTCAATCCAAGAGCTCCTACGAGCAGTACTTC.